These T cell receptor beta chains were read from a single sample in a study of cytomegalovirus exposure and HLA in healthy donors. Clones were sequenced by immunoSEQ multiplex PCR, and TCRdb holds only the in-frame ones, with some missing. The data show about 98,000 clones, roughly three fifths seen once. Sequencing was done on a sample of PBMCs. These receptors were taken from a human donor in good health. CDR3s include the opening cysteine and the closing phenylalanine or tryptophan. The size entry is marked missing in some rows and otherwise reads once, few, many or a size class.

few | TRBJ1-4 | TRBV9 | CASSERQGSNEKLFF
few | TRBJ2-7 | TRBV6-5 | CASRDGPTGREYF
few | TRBJ2-1 | TRBV4-1 | CASSLTGTGMEREQFF
few | TRBJ2-2 | TRBV29-1 | CSVLTGELFF
- | TRBJ2-5 | TRBV4-1 | CASSQVLAGGQETQYF
- | TRBJ2-1 | TRBV11-2 | CASSLDLAGWVEQFF
- | TRBJ2-3 | TRBV29-1 | CSVAGTSGLTDTQYF
few | TRBJ2-1 | TRBV19 | CASSKTGGNRNEQFF
- | TRBJ2-3 | TRBV4-1 | CASSQDQGWDTQYF
- | TRBJ1-6 | TRBV30 | CAWSDEGTESPLHF
- | TRBJ2-1 | TRBV27 | CASSSTSNNEQFF
few | TRBJ2-1 | TRBV4-1 | CASSTPKGLAGPSSYNEQFF
- | TRBJ1-1 | TRBV6-1 | CASSEVVTLTEAFF
- | TRBJ2-1 | TRBV5-6 | CASSLSSDRINEQFF
once | TRBJ2-3 | TRBV12-5 | CASGSGTSGTDTQYF
- | - | TRBV29-1 | CSVEGSTGVGYEQYF
- | TRBJ2-7 | TRBV27 | CASSFFPGSDEQYF
- | TRBJ2-1 | TRBV29-1 | CSVEGDSREQFF
- | TRBJ1-1 | TRBV10-3 | CAISTQGRNTEAFF
few | TRBJ1-1 | TRBV6-6 | CASSYPGQGNTEAFF
- | TRBJ2-5 | TRBV28 | CASSFGAGVYQETQYF
few | TRBJ2-3 | TRBV9 | CASSVKWSSGSPGSTDTQYF
- | TRBJ2-7 | TRBV7-2 | CASSLAQLADSYEQYF
- | TRBJ2-7 | TRBV7-8 | CASSSLAGEYEQYF
- | TRBJ2-3 | TRBV30 | CAWSVIDSDTQYF
- | TRBJ1-1 | TRBV30 | CAWSVQGGPMNTEAFF
few | TRBJ1-5 | TRBV28 | CASSSPPQGYQPQHF
few | TRBJ2-2 | TRBV19 | CASKKGAGGTGELFF
- | TRBJ1-2 | TRBV2 | CASSPGQGVYYGYTF
- | TRBJ2-1 | TRBV15 | CATSAGGPNEQFF
- | TRBJ2-7 | TRBV29-1 | CSASQCTYEQYF
few | TRBJ1-5 | TRBV5-1 | CASSLTGEGQPQHF
- | TRBJ2-7 | TRBV28 | CATLHGLAGSYEQYF
once | TRBJ2-7 | TRBV7-8 | CASSSWDSSSYEQYF
- | TRBJ1-1 | TRBV27 | CASSSGQAYTEAFF
- | TRBJ1-4 | TRBV5-6 | CASSYYQGTGKLFF
- | TRBJ2-7 | TRBV19 | CASTIIPRDRGNEQYF
- | TRBJ2-2 | TRBV5-4 | CASSRTGTGELFF
once | TRBJ2-2 | TRBV7-8 | CASSPRTGGRTGELFF
once | TRBJ2-7 | TRBV28 | CASSKAGERYEQYF
- | TRBJ1-5 | TRBV28 | CASVGQFNQPQHF
- | - | TRBV27 | CASSSRTSYEQYF
- | TRBJ2-1 | TRBV5-1 | CASSPVTSSNEQFF
few | TRBJ2-3 | TRBV11-2 | CASSLGFGSGYTDTQYF
- | TRBJ2-2 | TRBV28 | CASHFGVRNTGELFF
- | TRBJ1-2 | TRBV2 | CASSKTPGQGYIGYGYTF
- | TRBJ1-3 | TRBV7-2 | CASILGLNLGNTIYF